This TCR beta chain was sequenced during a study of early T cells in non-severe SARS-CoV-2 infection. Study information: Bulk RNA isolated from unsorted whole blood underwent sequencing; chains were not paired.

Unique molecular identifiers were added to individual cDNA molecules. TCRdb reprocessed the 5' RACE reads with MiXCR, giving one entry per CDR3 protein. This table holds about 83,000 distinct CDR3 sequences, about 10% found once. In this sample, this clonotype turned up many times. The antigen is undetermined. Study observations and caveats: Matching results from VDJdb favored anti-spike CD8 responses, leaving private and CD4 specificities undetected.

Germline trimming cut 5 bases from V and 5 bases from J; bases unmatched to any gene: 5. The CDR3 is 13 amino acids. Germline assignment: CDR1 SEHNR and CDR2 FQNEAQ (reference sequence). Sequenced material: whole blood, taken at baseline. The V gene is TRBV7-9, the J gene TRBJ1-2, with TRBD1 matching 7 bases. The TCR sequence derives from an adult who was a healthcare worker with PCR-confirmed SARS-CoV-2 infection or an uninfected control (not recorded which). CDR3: CASSRDSEYGYTF. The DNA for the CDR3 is TGTGCCAGCAGCCGGGACAGCGAATATGGCTACACCTTC.